Below are 17 T cell receptor beta chains sequenced from a single sample in a study of cytomegalovirus exposure and HLA in healthy donors. The PCR had 60 Vbeta and 13 Jbeta primers. Sequencing used immunoSEQ multiplex PCR; TCRdb keeps in-frame clones, though not all of them. This repertoire shows approximately 200,000 clones, roughly 80% found once; its top ten account for 1.6%. Sequencing was carried out using PBMCs. The origin of the receptors is a woman aged 18-29 years in good health and CMV-seronegative.

To note about this clone: This CDR3 is also generated by other DNA sequences in the sample. The genes are TRBV28 and TRBJ1-6, with D possibly matching TRBD1 (6 bases). Trimming took 0 bases from V and 6 from J, leaving 9 bases between them. Germline V CDR1 and CDR2: MDHEN, SYDVKM. The CDR3 has 15 amino acids. For the CDR3, the DNA is TGTGCCAGCAGTTTATGGGACAGCATTAATTCACCCCTCCACTTT. Protein: CASSLWDSINSPLHF.

The chain has TRBV5-6 and TRBJ2-2, with a tentative D call TRBD1 (5 bases). V was trimmed by 1 base and J by 1 base, leaving 11 bases between them. The CDR3 covers 16 residues. Germline V gene data show CDR1 as SGHDT and CDR2 as YYEEEE. The CDR3 spells CASSLFGQGNTGELFF. The DNA for the CDR3 is TGTGCCAGCAGCTTGTTCGGTCAGGGGAACACCGGGGAGCTGTTTTTT. The whole variable domain, remainder taken from reference TRBV5-6 and TRBJ2-2, is DAGVTQSPTHLIKTRGQQVTLRCSPKSGHDTVSWYQQALGQGPQFIFQYYEEEERQRGNFPDRFSGHQFPNYSSELNVNALLLGDSALYLCASSLFGQGNTGELFFGEGSRLTVL.

The chain combines TRBV28 with TRBJ1-2, with D hard to call. V lost 1 base, J lost 8 bases, and 11 bases lay in between. The germline CDR1 and CDR2 sequences are MDHEN and SYDVKM. The CDR3 is made up of 13 amino acids. This chain's CDR3 is CASSLSNRAGYTF. The CDR3 DNA reads as TGTGCCAGCAGTTTATCGAACAGAGCCGGCTACACCTTC.

This rearrangement joins TRBV6-5 to TRBJ1-6; D is possibly TRBD1 (6 bases). V lost 2 bases and J lost 10, with 12 bases in between. This CDR3 contains 14 residues. Germline V gene sequence: CDR1 MNHEY, CDR2 SVGAGI. CDR3 sequence: CASSYPGQSSPLHF. For the CDR3, the DNA is TGTGCCAGCAGTTACCCCGGACAGAGCTCACCCCTCCACTTT.

As to this clone: At one boundary the junction diverges from the germline segment, which might be a read error. The chain carries TRBV6-7 and TRBJ2-7; no firm D call. TRBV6-7 is an ORF, and what it does is uncertain. CDR3 length equals 10 residues. CDR3 in amino acids: CASSYVVRRF. DNA for the CDR3: TGTGCCAGCAGTTACGTGGTGAGGCGGTTC.

The chain recombines TRBV10-3 with TRBJ1-4, with a possible D match to TRBD1 (5 bases). The V and J ends lost 3 bases and 4 bases respectively, with 9 bases between them. CDR1 ENHRY and CDR2 SYGVKD come from the germline V gene. The CDR3 consists of 14 residues. CDR3 in amino acids: CAISDRQYNEKLFF. The DNA of the CDR3 is TGTGCCATCAGTGACAGACAGTATAATGAAAAACTGTTTTTT.

V gene TRBV10-1 combines with J gene TRBJ2-1, with 8 bases aligning to TRBD2. There are 13 residues in the CDR3. The ends lost 8 bases at V and 7 bases at J; junction bases unmatched: 7. Germline V lookup: CDR1 WNHNN, CDR2 SYGVQD (reference sequence). CDR3 region: CASSSGRGNEQFF. In nucleotides, the CDR3 is TGCGCCAGCTCGAGCGGGAGAGGTAATGAGCAGTTCTTC.

This chain uses TRBV10-1 with TRBJ2-5; TRBD2 agrees at 7 bases. The trim removed 6 bases at V and 3 bases at J, leaving 10 bases unmatched. Germline V gene data show CDR1 as WNHNN and CDR2 as SYGVQD (reference sequence). The CDR3 totals 15 residues. Here the CDR3 reads CASSAGYGGEETQYF. In DNA form, the CDR3 reads TGCGCCAGCAGCGCCGGGTATGGGGGGGAAGAGACCCAGTACTTC.

J is TRBJ2-2 and V is TRBV2, with TRBD1 matching over 8 bases. The CDR3 has 16 residues. J gave up 1 base and V 5 bases, and 6 bases lay outside the gene matches. Per germline, CDR1 SNHLY and CDR2 FYNNEI. The CDR3 protein is CASSRQGNVNTGELFF. The CDR3 nucleotides are TGTGCCAGCAGTAGACAGGGGAACGTGAACACCGGGGAGCTGTTTTTT. Full variable domain (remainder filled in from reference TRBV2 and TRBJ2-2): EPEVTQTPSHQVTQMGQEVILRCVPISNHLYFYWYRQILGQKVEFLVSFYNNEISEKSEIFDDQFSVERPDGSNFTLKIRSTKLEDSAMYFCASSRQGNVNTGELFFGEGSRLTVL.

This clone was observed a few times. The chain carries TRBV11-3 and TRBJ2-1; D is ambiguous. Germline-derived CDR1 and CDR2 are SGHNT and YENEEA. The V end lost 4 bases, the J end lost 4 bases, and 8 bases lay between the germline ends. This CDR3 spans 13 amino acids. CDR3: CASSSRQYNEQFF. DNA of the CDR3: TGTGCCAGCAGCTCCAGGCAATACAATGAGCAGTTCTTC.

The chain links TRBV19 to TRBJ2-2; D perhaps matches TRBD2 (5 bases). The CDR3 covers 16 residues. Trimming removed 5 bases at V and 3 bases at J, with 16 bases between. Germline V gene lookup returns CDR1 LNHDA and CDR2 SQIVND (reference sequence). CDR3 amino acids: CASSLDLEEYTGELFF. CDR3 nucleotides: TGTGCCAGTAGTCTGGACTTGGAGGAGTACACCGGGGAGCTGTTTTTT.

The chain couples TRBV7-8 to TRBJ1-2, with TRBD1 matching over 9 bases. There are 17 residues in the CDR3. Germline V gives CDR1 SGHVS, CDR2 FQNEAQ. V was clipped by 5 bases and J by 4 bases; unmatched bases: 14. The CDR3 sequence is CASSTRTGEKGSYGYTF. The CDR3 DNA reads as TGTGCCAGCAGCACGCGGACAGGGGAAAAGGGCAGCTATGGCTACACCTTC. Full variable domain (missing parts from reference TRBV7-8 and TRBJ1-2): GAGVSQSPRYKVAKRGQDVALRCDPISGHVSLFWYQQALGQGPEFLTYFQNEAQLDKSGLPSDRFFAERPEGSVSTLKIQRTQQEDSAVYLCASSTRTGEKGSYGYTFGSGTRLTVV.

In its sample, this clone was seen once. DNA for the CDR3: TGTGCCAGCAGCCAACAGGGGGCTTTCGGGGAGCTGTTTTTT. This encodes CASSQQGAFGELFF. The rearrangement links TRBV7-9 to TRBJ2-2, with 9 bases lining up with TRBD1. V trimming: 5 bases; J trimming: 7 bases; junction bases outside the gene matches: 5. The CDR3 covers 14 residues. The germline gives CDR1 SEHNR, CDR2 FQNEAQ (reference sequence).

The CDR3 protein is CASSLRLAGVTDTQYF. For the CDR3, the DNA is TGTGCCAGCAGTTTACGCCTAGCGGGAGTAACAGATACGCAGTATTTT. The gene calls are TRBV28 and TRBJ2-3; TRBD2 aligns across 10 bases. CDR3 length equals 16 residues. V shed 2 bases and J 3 bases; nucleotides not matched to a gene: 5. Germline V gene sequence: CDR1 MDHEN, CDR2 SYDVKM.

This sequence joins TRBV19 and TRBJ2-7, with TRBD1 identical over 9 bases. The CDR3 spans 15 residues. Germline CDR1 reads LNHDA; CDR2 reads SQIVND (reference sequence). V was clipped by 3 bases and J by 4 bases; unmatched bases: 7. This CDR3 reads CASSIAGTGWYEQYF. In DNA form, the CDR3 reads TGTGCCAGTAGTATCGCCGGGACAGGGTGGTACGAGCAGTACTTC.

J is TRBJ1-5 and V is TRBV10-3; D is ambiguous. V was pared by 3 bases and J by 7 bases, with 22 bases between. The germline V gene has CDR1 ENHRY and CDR2 SYGVKD. The CDR3 runs to 17 residues. DNA for the CDR3: TGTGCCATCAGTGAAAATTTGGATTCTCAGCTGGAGCAGCCCCAGCATTTT. Its translation: CAISENLDSQLEQPQHF.

The chain links TRBV5-6 to TRBJ2-1; the match to TRBD2 covers 8 bases. The CDR3 contains 14 residues. Germline lookup yields CDR1 SGHDT and CDR2 YYEEEE. V trimming: 4 bases; J trimming: 8 bases; junction bases outside the gene matches: 8. Here the CDR3 reads CASSTRTSRDEQFF. DNA of the CDR3: TGTGCCAGCAGCACCAGGACTAGCCGCGATGAGCAGTTCTTC.